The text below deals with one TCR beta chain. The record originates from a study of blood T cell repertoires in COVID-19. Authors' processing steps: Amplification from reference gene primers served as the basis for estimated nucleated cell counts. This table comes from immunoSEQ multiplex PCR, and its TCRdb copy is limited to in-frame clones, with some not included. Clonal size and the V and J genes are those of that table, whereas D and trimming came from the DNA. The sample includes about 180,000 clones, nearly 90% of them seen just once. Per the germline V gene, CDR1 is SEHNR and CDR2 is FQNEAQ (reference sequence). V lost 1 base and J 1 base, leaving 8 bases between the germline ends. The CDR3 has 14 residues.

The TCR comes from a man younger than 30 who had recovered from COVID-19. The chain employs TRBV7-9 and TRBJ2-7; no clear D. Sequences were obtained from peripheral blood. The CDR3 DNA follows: TGTGCCAGCAGCTTAGACACTACTTCCTACGAGCAGTACTTC. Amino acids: CASSLDTTSYEQYF.